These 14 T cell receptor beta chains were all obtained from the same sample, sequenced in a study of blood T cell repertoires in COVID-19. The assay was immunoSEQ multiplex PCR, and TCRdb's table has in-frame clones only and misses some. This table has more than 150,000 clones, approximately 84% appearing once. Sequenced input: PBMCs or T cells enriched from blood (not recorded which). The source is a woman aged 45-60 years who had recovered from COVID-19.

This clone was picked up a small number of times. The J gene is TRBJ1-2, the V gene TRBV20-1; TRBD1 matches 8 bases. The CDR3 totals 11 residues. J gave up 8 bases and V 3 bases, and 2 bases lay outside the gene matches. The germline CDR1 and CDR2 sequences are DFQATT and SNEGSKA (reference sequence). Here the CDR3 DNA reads TGCAGTGCTAGCAGGGGGCAAGGCTACACCTTC. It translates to CSASRGQGYTF.

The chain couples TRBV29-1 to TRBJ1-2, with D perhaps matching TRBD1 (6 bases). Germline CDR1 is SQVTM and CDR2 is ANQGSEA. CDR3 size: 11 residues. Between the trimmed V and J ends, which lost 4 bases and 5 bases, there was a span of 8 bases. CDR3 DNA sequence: TGCAGCGTTGTCACAGGGTATGGCTACACCTTC. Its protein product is CSVVTGYGYTF.

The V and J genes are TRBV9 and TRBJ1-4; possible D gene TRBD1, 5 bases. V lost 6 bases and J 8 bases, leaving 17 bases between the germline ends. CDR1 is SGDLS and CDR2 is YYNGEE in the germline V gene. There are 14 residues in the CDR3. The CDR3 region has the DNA TGTGCCAGCAACCCGAACGACGGGGGAGAAAAACTGTTTTTT. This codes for CASNPNDGGEKLFF.

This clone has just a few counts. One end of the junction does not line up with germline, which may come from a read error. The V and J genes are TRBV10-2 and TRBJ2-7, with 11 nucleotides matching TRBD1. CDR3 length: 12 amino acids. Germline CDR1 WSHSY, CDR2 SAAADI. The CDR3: CASRTTEDRGRF. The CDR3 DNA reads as TGCGCCAGCAGGACCACGGAGGACAGGGGGCGGTTC.

The CDR3 loop is CATSRDWPGDQYF. Written as DNA, the CDR3 is TGTGCCACCAGCAGAGATTGGCCCGGGGACCAGTACTTC. V gene TRBV15 combines with J gene TRBJ2-5, with D possibly matching TRBD2 (5 bases). The CDR3 runs 13 residues. Germline V gives CDR1 LNHNV, CDR2 YYDKDF (reference sequence). With 0 bases removed from V and 10 bases from J, the gap between germline ends came to 12 bases. Combining the CDR3 with reference TRBV15 and TRBJ2-5 gives the whole variable domain DAMVIQNPRYQVTQFGKPVTLSCSQTLNHNVMYWYQQKSSQAPKLLFHYYDKDFNNEADTPDNFQSRRPNTSFCFLDIRSPGLGDTAMYLCATSRDWPGDQYFGPGTRLLVL.

The CDR3 loop reads CASSSGEREGSETQYF. As DNA, the CDR3 is TGCGCCAGCAGCTCAGGAGAGCGGGAGGGGTCGGAGACCCAGTACTTC. The gene calls are TRBV5-1 and TRBJ2-5; TRBD2 agrees at 10 bases. V lost 3 bases to trimming and J lost 5 bases; unmatched junction nucleotides: 10. In germline, CDR1 is SGHRS, CDR2 YFSETQ. The CDR3 loop spans 16 amino acids. Full variable domain (outside the CDR3, taken from reference TRBV5-1 and TRBJ2-5): KAGVTQTPRYLIKTRGQQVTLSCSPISGHRSVSWYQQTPGQGLQFLFEYFSETQRNKGNFPGRFSGRQFSNSRSEMNVSTLELGDSALYLCASSSGEREGSETQYFGPGTRLLVL.

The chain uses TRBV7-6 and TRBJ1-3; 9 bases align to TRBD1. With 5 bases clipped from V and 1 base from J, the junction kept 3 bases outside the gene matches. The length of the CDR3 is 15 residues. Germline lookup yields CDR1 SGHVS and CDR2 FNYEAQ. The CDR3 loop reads CASSTGGRSGNTIYF. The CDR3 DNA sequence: TGTGCCAGCAGCACAGGGGGCCGATCTGGAAACACCATATATTTT.

CDR3 in amino acids: CASSPQAGSNYGYTF. The DNA of the CDR3 is TGTGCCAGCAGCCCCCAAGCAGGTTCTAACTATGGCTACACCTTC. The chain couples TRBV3-1 (or the pseudogene TRBV3-2) to TRBJ1-2; D gene unclear. CDR3 size: 15 residues. The germline CDR1 and CDR2 sequences are LGHDT and YNNKEL (reference sequence). V was cut by 4 bases and J by 0 bases, with 12 bases left in between.

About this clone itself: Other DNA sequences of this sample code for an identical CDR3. The CDR3 reads CASSLDPGEQYF. The CDR3 coding sequence is TGTGCCAGCAGTCTCGACCCGGGGGAGCAGTACTTC. This chain connects TRBV12-3 or TRBV12-4 to TRBJ2-7, with a tentative D call TRBD2 (5 bases). This CDR3 is built from 12 residues. The germline V and J ends were trimmed by 5 bases and 7 bases, with 12 bases remaining between them.

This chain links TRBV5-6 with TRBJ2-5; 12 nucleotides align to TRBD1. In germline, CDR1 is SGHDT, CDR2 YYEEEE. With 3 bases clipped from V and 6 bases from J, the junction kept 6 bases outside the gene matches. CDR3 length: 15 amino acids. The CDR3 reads CASSSGQGAGKTQYF. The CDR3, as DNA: TGTGCCAGCAGCTCGGGACAGGGGGCGGGAAAGACCCAGTACTTC.

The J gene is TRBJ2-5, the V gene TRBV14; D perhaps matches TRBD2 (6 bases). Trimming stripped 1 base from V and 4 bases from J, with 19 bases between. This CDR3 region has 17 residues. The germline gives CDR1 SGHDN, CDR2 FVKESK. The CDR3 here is CASSQGVTGKGGETQYF. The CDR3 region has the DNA TGTGCCAGCAGCCAAGGCGTAACCGGGAAGGGAGGAGAGACCCAGTACTTC.

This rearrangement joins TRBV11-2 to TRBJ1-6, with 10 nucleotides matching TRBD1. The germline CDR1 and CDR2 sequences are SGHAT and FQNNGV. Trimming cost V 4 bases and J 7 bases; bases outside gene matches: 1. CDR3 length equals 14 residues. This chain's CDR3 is CASSSGQGNSPLHF. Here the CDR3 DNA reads TGTGCCAGCAGCTCGGGACAGGGGAATTCACCCCTCCACTTT.

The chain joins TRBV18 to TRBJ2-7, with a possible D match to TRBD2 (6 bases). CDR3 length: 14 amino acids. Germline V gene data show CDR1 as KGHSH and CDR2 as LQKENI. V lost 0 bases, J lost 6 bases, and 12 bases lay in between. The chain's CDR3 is CASSPPGVGGEQYF. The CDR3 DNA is TGTGCCAGCTCACCACCAGGGGTCGGGGGCGAGCAGTACTTC.

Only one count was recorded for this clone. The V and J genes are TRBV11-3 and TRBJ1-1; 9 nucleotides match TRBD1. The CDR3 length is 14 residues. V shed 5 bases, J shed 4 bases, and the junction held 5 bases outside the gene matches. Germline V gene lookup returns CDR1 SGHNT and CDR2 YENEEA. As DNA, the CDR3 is TGTGCCAGCAGCCGGACAGGGGCTGGCACTGAAGCTTTCTTT. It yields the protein CASSRTGAGTEAFF.